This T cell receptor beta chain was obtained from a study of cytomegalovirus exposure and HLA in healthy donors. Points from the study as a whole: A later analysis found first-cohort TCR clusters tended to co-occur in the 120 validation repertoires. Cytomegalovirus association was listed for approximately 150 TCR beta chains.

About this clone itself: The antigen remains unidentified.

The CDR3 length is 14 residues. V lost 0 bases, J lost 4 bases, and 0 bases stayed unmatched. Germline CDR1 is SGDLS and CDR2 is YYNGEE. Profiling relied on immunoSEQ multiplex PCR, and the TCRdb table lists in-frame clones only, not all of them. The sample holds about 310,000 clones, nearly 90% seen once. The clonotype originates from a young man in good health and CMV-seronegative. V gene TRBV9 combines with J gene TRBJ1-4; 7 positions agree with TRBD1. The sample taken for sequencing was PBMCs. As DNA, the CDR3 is TGTGCCAGCAGCGTAGGACAGGGTAATGAAAAACTGTTTTTT. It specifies CASSVGQGNEKLFF.